This T cell receptor beta chain appears in the sequencing data of a study of cytomegalovirus exposure and HLA in healthy donors. Note on this clone: As yet, its antigen is unknown.

Findings and caveats of the study: In a later analysis, at a false discovery rate of 0.05, 16,951 TCR beta sequences matched HLA alleles. Researchers reported in a later analysis that a missense DCLRE1C variant was tied to TCR beta V- and J-gene trimming. Looking again later, the authors saw that most CMV-associated TCR beta chains seemed HLA-restricted.

60 Vbeta and 13 Jbeta primers were used in PCR. The data were produced by immunoSEQ multiplex PCR, yet TCRdb's version contains in-frame clones alone and is incomplete. The data show some 120,000 clones, and the top ten clones hold 6.8%. The germline V gene has CDR1 LNHDA and CDR2 SQIVND (reference sequence). Between the trimmed V and J ends, which lost 2 bases and 1 base, there was a span of 8 bases. CDR3 size: 15 residues. The chain links TRBV19 to TRBJ1-4; unclear D gene. The receptor was derived from a man aged 40-55 years in good health and CMV-seropositive. What was sequenced was PBMCs. The CDR3 nucleotides read TGTGCCAGTAGTATACGTCGCGGAACTAATGAAAAACTGTTTTTT. As protein: CASSIRRGTNEKLFF.